This T cell receptor (beta chain) was captured in a study of chemoradiotherapy in HPV16-positive cancers. With respect to this clone: Antigen specificity is unknown.

Whole-study results and caveats: Non-HPV-specific T cells did not expand in tumors during treatment, whereas candidate HPV-specific clones and E7-related motifs did.

This CDR3 has 12 amino acids. The germline V gene encodes CDR1 GTSNPN and CDR2 SVGIG (reference sequence). V dropped 1 base and J dropped 3 bases, with 7 bases sitting between them. Assay used: immunoSEQ multiplex PCR; TCRdb lists only in-frame clones, some missing. The table records about 4,800 clones, 60% to 85% of them present only once. The J gene is TRBJ2-7, the V gene TRBV30; D may match TRBD1 or TRBD2 (5 bases each). This receptor was obtained from a human donor with HPV-associated anogenital cancer. The sample was acquired from a patient who underwent chemoradiotherapy. CDR3 nucleotides: TGTGCCTGGAGTGGGGGGAGCTACGAGCAGTACTTC. Amino acid sequence: CAWSGGSYEQYF.